Detailed here is one T cell receptor beta chain. The antigen is unknown. The data were obtained in a study of early T cells in non-severe SARS-CoV-2 infection. Overall study: With bulk RNA from unsorted whole blood as input, sequencing yielded unpaired chains.

The study's findings and limits: Sequences matched to VDJdb favored anti-spike CD8 responses, while private and CD4 specificities were missed.

Attachment of unique molecular identifiers to individual cDNA molecules was performed. TCRdb fed the 5' RACE reads into MiXCR, producing one record per CDR3 protein. Counted here are about 100,000 distinct CDR3 sequences, approximately 13% occurring once; the ten biggest clones make up around 2.4%. V was cut by 6 bases and J by 3 bases, with 9 bases left in between. The CDR3 spans 12 residues. The V gene's germline CDR1 is MDHEN and CDR2 SYDVKM. This TCR was recovered from an adult who was a healthcare worker with PCR-confirmed SARS-CoV-2 infection or an uninfected control (not recorded which). Sequenced: whole blood. The chain combines TRBV28 with TRBJ2-7; D is unclear. Here the CDR3 reads CASSFVDYEQYF. CDR3 DNA: TGTGCCAGCAGCTTCGTGGACTACGAGCAGTACTTC.